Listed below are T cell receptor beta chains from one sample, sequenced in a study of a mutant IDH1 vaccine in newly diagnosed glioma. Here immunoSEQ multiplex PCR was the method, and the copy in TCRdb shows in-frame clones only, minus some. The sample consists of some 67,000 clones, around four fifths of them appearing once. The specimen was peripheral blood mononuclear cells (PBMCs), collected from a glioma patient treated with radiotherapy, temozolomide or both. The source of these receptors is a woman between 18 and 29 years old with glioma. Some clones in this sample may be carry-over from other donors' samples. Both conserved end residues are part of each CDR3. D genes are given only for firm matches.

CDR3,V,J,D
CASSSRQGAGNTIYF,TRBV7-8,TRBJ1-3,TRBD1
CASSIAAAEQYF,TRBV19,TRBJ2-7,-
CASSGYTGPTEAFF,TRBV6-4,TRBJ1-1,-
CASSMGVGSYNEQFF,TRBV25-1,TRBJ2-1,-
CASSAWMGPGVQETQYF,TRBV9,TRBJ2-5,-
CSVAIGNRGGGYTF,TRBV29-1,TRBJ1-2,TRBD1
CASSTSLTDTQYF,TRBV6-5,TRBJ2-3,-
CASSLDRGNYGYTF,TRBV27,TRBJ1-2,TRBD1
CASSYSSGPYYEQYF,TRBV6-5,TRBJ2-7,TRBD2
CAWSVGLAGDLFRNEQFF,TRBV30,TRBJ2-1,TRBD2
CASSVGGDQPQHF,TRBV6-1,TRBJ1-5,-
CASSRSRVYEQYF,TRBV27,TRBJ2-7,-
CATFSSYEQYF,TRBV2,TRBJ2-7,-
CSVDVGSTDTQYF,TRBV29-1,TRBJ2-3,-
CASSLAGGGVGYTF,TRBV5-6,TRBJ1-2,-
CASSLSRGTGGAYEQYF,TRBV27,TRBJ2-7,TRBD1
CASDQGRTDTQYF,TRBV2,TRBJ2-3,-
CASSLSLAGGTYEQYF,TRBV5-7,TRBJ2-7,TRBD2
CASSSGDNTGELFF,TRBV5-4,TRBJ2-2,-
CASSRTSGSHTDTQYF,TRBV7-6,TRBJ2-3,TRBD2
CASRRGTEAFF,TRBV27,TRBJ1-1,-
CARSLGQGYTEAFF,TRBV5-3,TRBJ1-1,-
CASSLATGAFFNEQFF,TRBV7-9,TRBJ2-1,-
CAISEQGQETQYF,TRBV10-3,TRBJ2-5,-
CATSGGQGSSEQYF,TRBV15,TRBJ2-7,TRBD1
CASSWLSARSQPQHF,TRBV6-6,TRBJ1-5,-
CASSLAAGEVAGYTF,TRBV5-1,TRBJ1-2,-
CASTPVPLPGANYGYTF,TRBV19,TRBJ1-2,-
CASSLGGQGNQPQHF,TRBV5-1,TRBJ1-5,TRBD1
CASGSPLNPNTEAFF,TRBV10-2,TRBJ1-1,-
CASSGRDGGSSYEQYF,TRBV9,TRBJ2-7,-
CASSYGMVGTEAFF,TRBV6-5,TRBJ1-1,-
CASSSSSGTEAFF,TRBV5-4,TRBJ1-1,-
CASSPISSNTEAFF,TRBV28,TRBJ1-1,-
CASSQEEGQGTYEQYF,TRBV4-2,TRBJ2-7,TRBD1
CASSLIPTEGADTEAFF,TRBV7-9,TRBJ1-1,TRBD1
CASRIAGPPYEQYF,TRBV25-1,TRBJ2-7,TRBD2
CASILLPGQGNTEAFF,TRBV19,TRBJ1-1,TRBD1
CATSRDRGGMAEAFF,TRBV15,TRBJ1-1,TRBD1
CASSLKGELRTEAFF,TRBV5-8,TRBJ1-1,-
CASSLADRQDGYTF,TRBV5-1,TRBJ1-2,-
CASSVDRVDGYTF,TRBV2,TRBJ1-2,TRBD1